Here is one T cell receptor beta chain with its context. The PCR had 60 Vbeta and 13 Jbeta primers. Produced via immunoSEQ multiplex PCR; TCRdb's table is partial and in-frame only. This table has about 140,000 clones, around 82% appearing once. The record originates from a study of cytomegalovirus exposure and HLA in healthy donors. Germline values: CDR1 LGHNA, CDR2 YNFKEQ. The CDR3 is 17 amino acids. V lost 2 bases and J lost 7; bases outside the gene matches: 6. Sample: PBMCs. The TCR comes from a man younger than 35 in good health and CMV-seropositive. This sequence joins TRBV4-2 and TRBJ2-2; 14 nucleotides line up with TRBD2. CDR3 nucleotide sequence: TGTGCCAGCAGCCAACACCTAGGACTAGCGGGAGGCGGGGAGCTGTTTTTT. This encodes CASSQHLGLAGGGELFF.